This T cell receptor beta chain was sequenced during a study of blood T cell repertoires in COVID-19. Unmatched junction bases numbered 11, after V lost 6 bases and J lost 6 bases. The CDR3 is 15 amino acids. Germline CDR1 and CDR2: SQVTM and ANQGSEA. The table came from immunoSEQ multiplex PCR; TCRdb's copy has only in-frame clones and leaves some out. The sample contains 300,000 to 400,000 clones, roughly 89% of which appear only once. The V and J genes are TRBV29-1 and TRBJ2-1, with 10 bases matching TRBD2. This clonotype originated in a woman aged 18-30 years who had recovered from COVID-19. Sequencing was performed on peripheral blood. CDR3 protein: CSVEREGRSGNEQFF. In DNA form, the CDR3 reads TGCAGCGTGGAGCGGGAGGGACGATCGGGCAATGAGCAGTTCTTC.